Listed below are T cell receptor beta chains from one sample, sequenced in a study of OX40 agonist ivuxolimab in advanced cancers. Assay: immunoSEQ multiplex PCR; the TCRdb copy retains only in-frame clones and omits some. The sample has approximately 77,000 clones, under 85% seen once. The sequences come from CD4+ or CD8+ T cells sorted from blood, collected in a trial of the OX40 agonist ivuxolimab. Every receptor here comes from an adult with an advanced solid tumor such as melanoma, head and neck, liver or kidney cancer. Each CDR3 is given without its conserved first and last residue. The order of the fields is V gene, CDR3 protein.

TRBV5-1,ASSSRSTGAGGRDTQY
TRBV6-1,ASSKSATSYNEQF
TRBV19,ASTTVGSNEKLF
TRBV18,ASSLGLRTDTEAF
TRBV7-3,ASSVDRGNQPQH
TRBV4-2,ASSQEGRLRNTGELF
TRBV28,ASSSTGTVYEQY
TRBV7-9,ASSLVDRASEQY
TRBV6-5,ASSYFRTGGVGEQY
TRBV11-2,ASSSSSTSGGYNEQF
TRBV28,AAVGTVTDTQY
TRBV13,ASSETGVHYGYT
TRBV27,ASRPTRGGNQPQH
TRBV28,ASSEQGAYSPLH
TRBV19,ASTGGRIKEAF
TRBV7-2,ASSLAGSLSQPQH
TRBV6-1,ASIRYSNQPQH
TRBV28,ASSMDSSGANVLT
TRBV30,AWSKLDRYGAYEQY
TRBV6-1,ASQPLNQPQH
TRBV27,ASKRGGNTEAF
TRBV6-4,ASSVNANTGANVLT
TRBV27,ASSSIRGRAGTGELF
TRBV5-4,ASSLAGSSQETQY
TRBV19,ASTYLAGSTGELF
TRBV14,ASSPFGQGFNEQY
TRBV6-5,ASRSGTAYEQY
TRBV5-1,ASSLGGGYNEQF
TRBV19,ASTLRGGAVVTGELF
TRBV7-8,ASSIGGQQNYGYT
TRBV14,ASSQDSGRVYGLGSSYNEQF
TRBV9,ASSVGNPGLTFSYEQY
TRBV5-6,ASRITGISNYGYT
TRBV2,ASSAQEGPGANVLT
TRBV28,ASSPGGGPYNEQF
TRBV11-2,ASSLRFRTGTDTQY
TRBV10-3,AIRPTGMNTEAF
TRBV28,ASTSTAYGYT
TRBV2,ASSESRGTYQPQH
TRBV7-9,ASSLPGQTSRSGNTIY
TRBV19,ASSRTGGNGNQPQH
TRBV7-2,ASSLEGRQAPFYEQY
TRBV11-2,ASTSRGEGGELF
TRBV9,ASSVAARTGVVDEQF
TRBV9,ASSPRSGGTGELF
TRBV7-8,ASSLGLAVGARGDAF
TRBV7-3,ASSLGQGVSNQPQH
TRBV14,ASSPYNLGLAVASYEQY